Each of the 16 T cell receptor beta chains below was sequenced from the same sample in a study of T cell responses to AZD1222 COVID-19 vaccine. Profiled with immunoSEQ multiplex PCR; TCRdb holds only in-frame clones, not every one. Here the sample spans roughly 98,000 clones, roughly nine tenths being singletons. This sample comprised peripheral blood, obtained on day 0 of AZD1222 vaccination. The receptor set was obtained from an adult in good health.

The V call is TRBV7-9, the J call TRBJ1-5; D is ambiguous. This CDR3 spans 15 amino acids. Germline assignment: CDR1 SEHNR and CDR2 FQNEAQ (reference sequence). V was clipped by 1 base and J by 6 bases, with 13 bases between them. The CDR3 nucleotides read TGTGCCAGCAGCTTAGATGGCAGCCTAGCTCAGCCCCAGCATTTT. This translates into CASSLDGSLAQPQHF.

This clone was seen only once. The rearrangement uses TRBV19 and TRBJ2-1; 12 nucleotides align to TRBD1. With 3 bases clipped from V and 1 base from J, the junction kept 4 bases outside the gene matches. Germline CDR1 and CDR2: LNHDA and SQIVND (reference sequence). The CDR3 totals 17 residues. Here the CDR3 DNA reads TGTGCCAGTAGTATTGGGACAGGGGGCCTATCCTACAATGAGCAGTTCTTC. This sequence encodes CASSIGTGGLSYNEQFF.

The chain links TRBV6-5 to TRBJ1-4; a possible D gene is TRBD1 (6 bases). The CDR3 runs 15 residues. Trimming took 6 bases from V and 4 from J, leaving 15 bases between them. The germline CDR1 and CDR2 sequences are MNHEY and SVGAGI. CDR3 DNA: TGTGCCAGCAGCCGAGGACAGCTACGTAATGAAAAACTGTTTTTT. Residues: CASSRGQLRNEKLFF.

The chain carries TRBV7-3 and TRBJ2-3, with D possibly TRBD2 on 7 matching bases. Trimming took off 1 base at V and 8 bases at J, with 10 bases between the two ends. Germline V CDR1 and CDR2: SGHTA, FQGTGA. The CDR3 has 13 amino acids. The CDR3 coding sequence is TGTGCCAGCAGCTTAAAGGGGGGGAGTACGCAGTATTTT. Residues: CASSLKGGSTQYF. Drawing the rest from reference TRBV7-3 and TRBJ2-3, the complete variable domain is GAGVSQTPSNKVTEKGKYVELRCDPISGHTALYWYRQSLGQGPEFLIYFQGTGAADDSGLPNDRFFAVRPEGSVSTLKIQRTERGDSAVYLCASSLKGGSTQYFGPGTRLTVL.

The J gene is TRBJ2-2, the V gene TRBV7-8; TRBD2 matches 9 bases. This CDR3 region has 16 residues. The V segment lost 5 bases and the J segment 0 bases; nucleotides outside the gene matches: 4. From germline, CDR1 is SGHVS and CDR2 FQNEAQ. The CDR3 DNA reads TGTGCCAGCAGCCTGAGGACTAGCGCGAACACCGGGGAGCTGTTTTTT. Its translation: CASSLRTSANTGELFF.

The rearrangement joins TRBV4-1 to TRBJ1-1, with D perhaps TRBD1 (6 bases). CDR1 MGHRA and CDR2 YSYEKL come from the germline V gene. V lost 2 bases and J 5 bases, leaving 15 bases between the germline ends. CDR3 length: 15 amino acids. The CDR3 protein is CASSQKERGRTEAFF. The CDR3, as DNA: TGCGCCAGCAGCCAAAAGGAACGGGGGCGGACTGAAGCTTTCTTT.

The V call is TRBV5-1, the J call TRBJ2-3; D might be TRBD2 (6 bases). The germline V gene encodes CDR1 SGHRS and CDR2 YFSETQ. This CDR3 is 17 amino acids long. V shed 4 bases and J shed 6 bases, with 24 bases lying between them. Written as DNA, the CDR3 is TGCGCCAGCAGCCTCCTCGGGAGCGGCGTTGGAGGCGATACGCAGTATTTT. This sequence encodes CASSLLGSGVGGDTQYF.

In this sample, this clone turned up once. The chain employs TRBV19 and TRBJ1-3; the D is unclear. V was clipped by 5 bases and J by 0 bases, with 11 bases between them. Germline lookup yields CDR1 LNHDA and CDR2 SQIVND (reference sequence). The CDR3 length is 15 residues. CDR3 sequence: CASSLRTVSGNTIYF. CDR3 in DNA: TGTGCCAGTAGTCTCAGGACGGTCTCTGGAAACACCATATATTTT.

There are a few counts of this clone. The V and J genes are TRBV5-1 and TRBJ1-4; D remains unclear. CDR3 size: 13 residues. The V and J ends lost 5 bases and 6 bases respectively, with 11 bases between them. Germline values: CDR1 SGHRS, CDR2 YFSETQ. CDR3 region: CASRGDVDEKLFF. In DNA, the CDR3 is TGCGCCAGCAGGGGTGATGTGGATGAAAAACTGTTTTTT.

The V call is TRBV7-9, the J call TRBJ1-5; D call uncertain. The CDR3 runs to 12 residues. Trimming pared 6 bases from V and 6 bases from J, leaving 9 bases between. The germline CDR1 and CDR2 sequences are SEHNR and FQNEAQ (reference sequence). The CDR3 DNA sequence: TGTGCCAGCAGACTAGAAGGTCAGCCCCAGCATTTT. Encoded protein: CASRLEGQPQHF.

The J gene is TRBJ1-1, the V gene TRBV9; 8 nucleotides line up with TRBD1. The CDR3 covers 15 residues. The germline V gene has CDR1 SGDLS and CDR2 YYNGEE. V shed 3 bases and J 4 bases; nucleotides not matched to a gene: 8. In DNA form, the CDR3 reads TGTGCCAGCAGCGCGGGAGGACAGGGTCGCACTGAAGCTTTCTTT. Translated: CASSAGGQGRTEAFF.

This clone was counted a few times. The chain recombines TRBV19 with TRBJ1-5; possibly TRBD1 for D (6 bases). The V and J ends lost 5 bases and 4 bases respectively, with 12 bases between them. The germline V gene encodes CDR1 LNHDA and CDR2 SQIVND (reference sequence). This CDR3 spans 14 amino acids. CDR3 residues: CASSRGDTNQPQHF. DNA for the CDR3: TGTGCCAGTAGTCGGGGGGACACTAATCAGCCCCAGCATTTT.

V is TRBV28 and J is TRBJ1-5, with D unresolved. The CDR3 has 15 amino acids. Trimming cost V 3 bases and J 5 bases, with 14 bases left between them. The germline V gene has CDR1 MDHEN and CDR2 SYDVKM. CDR3 amino acids: CASSLRRFFHQPQHF. The CDR3 DNA sequence: TGTGCCAGCAGTTTGCGTAGGTTTTTTCATCAGCCCCAGCATTTT.

V is TRBV13 and J is TRBJ1-3; maybe TRBD1 (6 bases). V lost 4 bases to trimming and J lost 0 bases, with 13 bases between them. CDR3 length: 16 amino acids. CDR1 is PRHDT and CDR2 is FYEKMQ in the germline V gene (reference sequence). In DNA form, the CDR3 reads TGTGCCAGCAGCTCTAACAGGGACCTCTCTGGAAACACCATATATTTT. It codes for CASSSNRDLSGNTIYF.

The CDR3 coding sequence is TGCAGTGCTAGGGAAGAGACCCAGTACTTC. It translates to CSAREETQYF. V usage is TRBV20-1 and J usage is TRBJ2-5, with D uncertain. Germline CDR1 and CDR2: DFQATT and SNEGSKA (reference sequence). CDR3 length: 10 amino acids. The V gene lost 3 bases and the J gene lost 3 bases, with 2 bases spanning the gap.

This chain connects TRBV7-9 to TRBJ2-2, with D maybe TRBD2 (6 bases). Germline V lookup: CDR1 SEHNR, CDR2 FQNEAQ (reference sequence). Trimming took 6 bases from V and 5 from J, leaving 13 bases between them. The CDR3 length is 14 residues. DNA of the CDR3: TGTGCCAGCAGTCCCGGGACTGAGACCGGGGAGCTGTTTTTT. This translates into CASSPGTETGELFF.